This T cell receptor (beta chain) was found in a study of spatial heterogeneity in lung cancer. Indicated time point: sample taken at primary tumor resection. Material for sequencing was whole RNA from tumor, nontumor lung or frozen PBMC, left unsorted. This clonotype appeared many times. Germline V gene lookup returns CDR1 DFQATT and CDR2 SNEGSKA (reference sequence). The V and J ends lost 5 bases and 1 base respectively, with 24 bases between them. The CDR3 loop spans 18 amino acids. MiXCR, applied by TCRdb to the 5' RACE reads, yields one record per CDR3 protein. In the table there are 60,000 or so distinct CDR3 sequences, under 7.5% of which are singletons.

The sequence was collected from a female donor with early-stage non-small cell lung cancer. The starting material was PBMCs, obtained at surgery. V is TRBV20-1 and J is TRBJ2-1, with D perhaps given as TRBD1 or TRBD2 (6 bases each). CDR3 loop: CSADRRLARGGSYNEQFF. The CDR3 coding sequence is TGCAGTGCTGATAGGCGGCTAGCCAGGGGAGGATCCTACAATGAGCAGTTCTTC.